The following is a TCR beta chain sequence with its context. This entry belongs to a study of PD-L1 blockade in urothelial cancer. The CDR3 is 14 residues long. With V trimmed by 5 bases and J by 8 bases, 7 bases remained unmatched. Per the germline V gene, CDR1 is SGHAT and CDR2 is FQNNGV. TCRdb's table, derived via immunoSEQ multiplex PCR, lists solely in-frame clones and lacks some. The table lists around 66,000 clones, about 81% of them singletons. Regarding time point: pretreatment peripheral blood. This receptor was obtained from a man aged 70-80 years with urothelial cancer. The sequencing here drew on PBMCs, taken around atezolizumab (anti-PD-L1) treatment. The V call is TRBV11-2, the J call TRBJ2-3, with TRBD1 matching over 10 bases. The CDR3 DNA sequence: TGTGCCAGCAGCCGCACCCGGACAGGGGGTACGCAGTATTTT. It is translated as CASSRTRTGGTQYF.